This entry is about one T cell receptor (beta chain). This specimen comes from a study of blood T cell repertoires in COVID-19. Sequenced by immunoSEQ multiplex PCR; TCRdb stores in-frame clones only, minus some. The sample includes about 59,000 clones, more than 75% seen only once; the top ten take approximately 5.1%. The clonotype was recovered from a man older than 75 in a cohort sampled during active COVID-19. The sample taken for sequencing was peripheral blood.

The DNA of the CDR3 is TGTGCCAGCAGCCAAGTCTATCTAGCGGGTTCCTCTAGCACAGATACGCAGTATTTT. Translating gives CASSQVYLAGSSSTDTQYF. The chain joins TRBV3-1 (or the pseudogene TRBV3-2) to TRBJ2-3; 8 bases are a match to TRBD2. Germline CDR1 and CDR2: LGHDT and YNNKEL (reference sequence). CDR3 size: 19 residues. J lost 0 bases, V lost 1 base, and 12 bases had no gene match.